The clone carrying this T cell receptor (beta chain) has more than one count but fewer than ten. Its cognate antigen is unknown. An end of the junction differs from the germline gene, which may be a read error. The PBMCs were taken from roughly 9.3 ml of fresh peripheral blood. Amplified TCR beta CDR3 regions were obtained using RNA transcripts as template. An opening RT-PCR round employed HTBI primers and preceded a second-round multiplex PCR. TCRdb ran MiXCR on the multiplex PCR reads and lists one entry per CDR3 protein. The sample shows about half a million distinct CDR3 sequences, approximately 15% of them seen only once. This entry is derived from a study of Graves' ophthalmopathy and Graves' hyperthyroidism. Study in general: Specimen type is peripheral blood, obtained at initial diagnosis before any treatment. Points from the study as a whole: Researchers report that a 13-signature model separated ophthalmopathy from stable hyperthyroidism, posting 85% to 90% sensitivity and roughly 81% specificity. Blood samples also showed most expanded thyroid clonotypes exceeding 0.001 frequency.

This sequence originates from a woman aged 25 to 45 with Graves' ophthalmopathy. The sample was blood.

Here the CDR3 DNA reads TGCGCCAGCAGCTCAGAAGGGGCCAAAAACATTAAGTACTTC. As protein: CASSSEGAKNIKYF. The chain employs TRBV5-1 and TRBJ2-4; TRBD1 might be the D (5 bases). Germline assignment: CDR1 SGHRS and CDR2 YFSETQ. CDR3 length: 14 amino acids.